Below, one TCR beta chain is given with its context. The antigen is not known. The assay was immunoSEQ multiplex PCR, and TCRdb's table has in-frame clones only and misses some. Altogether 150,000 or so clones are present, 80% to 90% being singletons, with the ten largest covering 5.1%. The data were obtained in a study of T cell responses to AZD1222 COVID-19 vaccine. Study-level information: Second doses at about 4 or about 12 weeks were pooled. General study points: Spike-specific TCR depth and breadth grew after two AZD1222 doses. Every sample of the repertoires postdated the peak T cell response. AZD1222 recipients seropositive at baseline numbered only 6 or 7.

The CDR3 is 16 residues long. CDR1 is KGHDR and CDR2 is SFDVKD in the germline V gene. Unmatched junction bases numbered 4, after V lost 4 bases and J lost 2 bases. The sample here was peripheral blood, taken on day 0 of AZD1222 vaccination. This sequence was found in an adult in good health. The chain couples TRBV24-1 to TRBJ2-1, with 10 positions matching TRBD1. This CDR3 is CATSERTGGTYNEQFF. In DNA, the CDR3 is TGTGCCACCAGTGAAAGGACAGGGGGAACCTACAATGAGCAGTTCTTC.